This T cell receptor (beta chain) is from a study of response to subunit inactivated influenza vaccine (dated by TCRdb to the late 2010s). With regard to the full study: The study used deep quantitative T cell receptor repertoire profiling to track responses to a trivalent subunit inactivated influenza vaccine.

Per the germline V gene (reference sequence), LGHDT is the CDR1 and YNNKEL is the CDR2. The CDR3 contains 14 residues, cysteine and phenylalanine counted. The retained sequence is limited to the CDR3, 42 bases, with the frame set at the first base. V was cut back by 1 base and J by 3 bases, leaving a gap of 7 bases between them. The full study reports these points: The authors proposed that each seasonal influenza vaccination may bring in only a limited number of new T cells.

Comments on this clonotype: Its antigen specificity is not known. Within one base of it there is no much larger clone, and no base qualities were kept.

The library was made by RT-PCR. Sequenced using an Illumina HiSeq 2500. Starting from the raw public reads, TCRdb applied fastp trimming at Q25, assembled clones with MiXCR and retained in-frame beta chains. Each CDR3 protein appears once, grouped with its most common genes and DNA. The sample records 290,000 or so distinct CDR3 sequences, 22% of which are singletons. The top ten constitute about 9.4% of the sample. The V and J segments used are TRBV3-1 and TRBJ1-3; a tentative D match to TRBD1 spans 5 bases. The clonotype comes from a man between 50 and 69 years old who received an inactivated influenza vaccine. Donor details come from another sample of the same person, matched by shared clones. Sequenced material: PBMCs from blood, taken roughly 20 months after vaccination. CDR3 protein: CASSQGGNGNTIYF. At the DNA level, the sequence is TGTGCCAGCAGCCAAGGGGGCAATGGAAACACCATATATTTT.